These 27 T cell receptor beta chains share one sample of origin, sequenced in a study of blood T cell repertoires in COVID-19 (dated by TCRdb to the early 2020s). The library was built by means of the immunoSEQ multiplex PCR assay. TCRdb stores this immuneACCESS table with in-frame sequences only. Part of the clones is absent; in the studies checked, under half of the shortfall reflects unresolved V genes, and no reason is known for the rest. The sample contains about 170,000 clones, about 86% of them found a single time. Approximately 2.4% of the sample is held by the ten biggest clonotypes. Material for sequencing was peripheral blood. The source of these receptors is a human donor with acute or convalescent COVID-19. The donor label of this sample is uncertain.

The CDR3: CASRNVGLAGGEQYF. The CDR3 nucleotides are TGTGCCAGCCGCAATGTAGGACTAGCGGGAGGCGAGCAGTACTTC. The chain is built from TRBV2 and TRBJ2-7; 14 bases map to TRBD2. The CDR3 extends over 15 amino acids. Germline values: CDR1 SNHLY, CDR2 FYNNEI. After removal of 8 bases from V and 6 bases from J, the junction contained 9 bases not matched to a gene.

The V gene is TRBV5-4, the J gene TRBJ1-2, with TRBD1 matching over 7 bases. The CDR3 sequence is 14 residues long. Per the germline V gene, CDR1 is SGHNT and CDR2 is YYREEE (reference sequence). Trimming removed 1 base from V and 13 bases from J; junction bases left unmatched: 13. The CDR3, as DNA: TGTGCCAGCAGCTTGATGGTGTCTGACAGGGCCCTCACCTTC. This encodes CASSLMVSDRALTF. The whole variable domain, filled in from reference TRBV5-4 and TRBJ1-2, reads ETGVTQSPTHLIKTRGQQVTLRCSSQSGHNTVSWYQQALGQGPQFIFQYYREEENGRGNFPPRFSGLQFPNYSSELNVNALELDDSALYLCASSLMVSDRALTFGSGTRLTVV.

In regard to this clone: Other DNA sequences in this specimen translate into the identical CDR3. CDR3 coding DNA: TGTGCCAGCAGTTACTCCGGACAGGGCGGCAATCAGCCCCAGCATTTT. Translated, it gives CASSYSGQGGNQPQHF. J is TRBJ1-5 and V is TRBV6-5, with TRBD1 identical over 8 bases. The CDR3 is made up of 16 amino acids. Trimming cost V 0 bases and J 2 bases; bases outside gene matches: 3. Germline CDR1 reads MNHEY; CDR2 reads SVGAGI.

This clone was found a few times. This chain uses TRBV10-1 with TRBJ2-3, with D possibly matching TRBD2 (7 bases). Trimming pared 10 bases from V and 4 bases from J, leaving 18 bases between. CDR1 WNHNN and CDR2 SYGVQD come from the germline V gene (reference sequence). The CDR3 spans 14 residues. This CDR3 is CATSPAGAPDTQYF. In nucleotides, the CDR3 is TGCGCCACCTCCCCTGCGGGGGCCCCAGATACGCAGTATTTT.

J is TRBJ2-1 and V is TRBV11-3, with TRBD2 as a possible D gene (6 bases). The CDR3 sequence is 14 residues long. Germline V gene lookup returns CDR1 SGHNT and CDR2 YENEEA. With 1 base removed from V and 3 bases from J, the gap between germline ends came to 7 bases. The CDR3 region is CASSLGGIYNEQFF. The DNA for the CDR3 is TGTGCCAGCAGCTTAGGCGGGATCTACAATGAGCAGTTCTTC. Filled out from reference TRBV11-3 and TRBJ2-1, the complete variable domain reads EAGVVQSPRYKIIEKKQPVAFWCNPISGHNTLYWYLQNLGQGPELLIRYENEEAVDDSQLPKDRFSAERLKGVDSTLKIQPAELGDSAVYLCASSLGGIYNEQFFGPGTRLTVL.

As concerns this clone: One end of the junction is discordant with germline, which a read error may explain. The rearrangement uses TRBV30 and TRBJ1-6; perhaps TRBD1 as D (5 bases). Germline CDR1 GTSNPN, CDR2 SVGIG (reference sequence). The CDR3 sequence is 15 residues long. The CDR3 DNA reads as TGTGCCTGGAAGAGCTGGGGCTCCGATAATTCACCCCTCCACTTT. It yields the protein CAWKSWGSDNSPLHF.

V usage is TRBV4-2 and J usage is TRBJ2-7; 9 bases are shared with TRBD1. This CDR3 has 16 residues. Trimming took 1 base from V and 5 from J; bases not matched to a gene: 9. From germline, CDR1 is LGHNA and CDR2 YNFKEQ. CDR3 sequence: CASSQGKQGARNEQYF. The CDR3 DNA sequence: TGTGCCAGCAGCCAAGGGAAACAGGGGGCGAGGAACGAGCAGTACTTC.

V gene TRBV4-1 combines with J gene TRBJ1-4, with no clear D. The V gene lost 0 bases and the J gene lost 8 bases, with 16 bases spanning the gap. The germline gives CDR1 MGHRA, CDR2 YSYEKL. CDR3 size: 16 residues. The CDR3 coding sequence is TGCGCCAGCAGCCAAGATCTGGGGTGGCGGGAGGAAAAACTGTTTTTT. It specifies CASSQDLGWREEKLFF.

This sequence joins TRBV5-4 and TRBJ2-4; 12 nucleotides line up with TRBD1. The CDR3 covers 17 residues. The V and J ends lost 2 bases and 6 bases, in that order; junction bases with no gene match: 9. Germline loops: CDR1 SGHNT, CDR2 YYREEE (reference sequence). CDR3 in DNA: TGTGCCAGCAGCTTAGCGGGACAGGGGGCGAGTCTAAACATTCAGTACTTC. This codes for CASSLAGQGASLNIQYF.

This clone came up once. This chain joins TRBV3-1 (or the pseudogene TRBV3-2) and TRBJ2-3; 15 bases are a match to TRBD2. J lost 5 bases, V lost 0 bases, and 9 bases had no gene match. Germline loops: CDR1 LGHDT, CDR2 YNNKEL (reference sequence). The length of the CDR3 is 19 residues. The CDR3 spells CASSQDPWTSGGALDTQYF. CDR3 in DNA: TGTGCCAGCAGCCAAGATCCCTGGACTAGCGGGGGGGCTTTAGATACGCAGTATTTT.

This clone is a singleton in its sample. The J gene is TRBJ2-1, the V gene TRBV6-5, with D tentatively TRBD1 (6 bases). This CDR3 spans 15 amino acids. Germline values: CDR1 MNHEY, CDR2 SVGAGI. V was trimmed by 8 bases and J by 0 bases, leaving 14 bases between them. This CDR3 is CASSVRQASYNEQFF. CDR3 bases: TGTGCCAGCTCCGTCCGACAGGCCTCCTACAATGAGCAGTTCTTC.

J is TRBJ1-2 and V is TRBV12-3 or TRBV12-4, with 7 bases lining up with TRBD1. The CDR3 is made up of 13 amino acids. J was trimmed by 8 bases and V by 5 bases; bases with no gene match: 8. CDR3 loop: CASSPGQDRGYTF. Here the CDR3 DNA reads TGTGCCAGCAGTCCCGGACAGGACAGGGGCTACACCTTC.

V and J are TRBV5-1 and TRBJ2-7, with 7 bases lining up with TRBD1. Germline assignment: CDR1 SGHRS and CDR2 YFSETQ. The CDR3 has 14 amino acids. V lost 3 bases to trimming and J lost 1 base; unmatched junction nucleotides: 4. CDR3: CASSSLQGSYEQYF. Written as DNA, the CDR3 is TGCGCCAGCAGCTCGCTACAGGGGTCCTACGAGCAGTACTTC.

The DNA of the CDR3 is TGTGCCAGCAGTGAAGAAGTTAGCCTCTACGAGCAGTACTTC. Protein sequence: CASSEEVSLYEQYF. The rearrangement uses TRBV2 and TRBJ2-7; no firm D call. The germline V gene encodes CDR1 SNHLY and CDR2 FYNNEI. Trimming cost V 1 base and J 3 bases, with 10 bases left between them. CDR3 length equals 14 residues.

The chain joins TRBV6-5 to TRBJ2-7; D not resolved. The CDR3 runs 15 residues. V was clipped by 11 bases and J by 1 base, with 21 bases between them. Germline loops: CDR1 MNHEY, CDR2 SVGAGI. CDR3 loop: CASASVRSVSYEQYF. CDR3 DNA: TGTGCCTCCGCCTCGGTGCGATCCGTTTCCTACGAGCAGTACTTC.

This clone was seen a few times. This chain uses TRBV30 with TRBJ1-3, with D unclear. CDR3 size: 14 residues. V lost 3 bases to trimming and J lost 3 bases, with 12 bases between them. Germline CDR1 GTSNPN, CDR2 SVGIG (reference sequence). The chain's CDR3 is CAWSMWEGGNTIYF. In nucleotides, the CDR3 is TGTGCCTGGAGCATGTGGGAGGGTGGAAACACCATATATTTT.

This chain connects TRBV28 to TRBJ2-5; D ambiguous. V shed 3 bases and J shed 1 base, with 9 bases lying between them. The V gene's germline CDR1 is MDHEN and CDR2 SYDVKM. The CDR3 contains 14 residues. DNA of the CDR3: TGTGCCAGCAGTTTCTCCTACGCCCAAGAGACCCAGTACTTC. Amino acids: CASSFSYAQETQYF.

The chain employs TRBV11-2 and TRBJ2-1; 9 bases align to TRBD2. The CDR3 sequence is 13 residues long. Germline V CDR1 and CDR2: SGHAT, FQNNGV. Trimming at V came to 8 bases and at J to 7 bases, leaving 6 bases not matched to a gene. Written as DNA, the CDR3 is TGTGCCAGCGGCCTCGCGGGGGGGAATGAGCAGTTCTTC. Its protein product is CASGLAGGNEQFF.

The chain recombines TRBV29-1 with TRBJ2-7; 9 bases agree with TRBD2. This CDR3 is 14 amino acids long. The germline V gene encodes CDR1 SQVTM and CDR2 ANQGSEA. J was trimmed by 3 bases and V by 3 bases; bases with no gene match: 6. The CDR3 DNA reads TGCAGCGTTGATGGGCGGGGGGGAGGCTACGAGCAGTACTTC. Protein: CSVDGRGGGYEQYF.

The chain joins TRBV7-9 to TRBJ1-2, with a tentative D call TRBD1 (5 bases). This CDR3 is 13 amino acids long. The V gene's germline CDR1 is SEHNR and CDR2 FQNEAQ (reference sequence). Trimming cost V 2 bases and J 2 bases, with 6 bases left between them. The DNA for the CDR3 is TGTGCCAGCAGCTTACAGGGAAACTATGGCTACACCTTC. Its protein product is CASSLQGNYGYTF.

This clone is a singleton in its sample. The chain combines TRBV28 with TRBJ1-2, with D unresolved. There are 14 residues in the CDR3. Germline V CDR1 and CDR2: MDHEN, SYDVKM. The germline V and J ends were trimmed by 7 bases and 1 base, with 13 bases remaining between them. The CDR3 loop is CASIGAGLNYGYTF. CDR3 sequence (DNA): TGTGCCAGCATTGGCGCAGGTCTTAACTATGGCTACACCTTC.

The rearrangement uses TRBV5-1 and TRBJ1-1; tentatively, D is TRBD1 (5 bases). CDR1 and CDR2 from the germline V gene are SGHRS and YFSETQ. V was trimmed by 6 bases and J by 0 bases, leaving 12 bases between them. The CDR3 extends over 14 amino acids. Here the CDR3 reads CASTPQGMNTEAFF. DNA of the CDR3: TGCGCCAGCACCCCTCAGGGTATGAACACTGAAGCTTTCTTT. Supplemented by reference TRBV5-1 and TRBJ1-1, the full variable domain reads KAGVTQTPRYLIKTRGQQVTLSCSPISGHRSVSWYQQTPGQGLQFLFEYFSETQRNKGNFPGRFSGRQFSNSRSEMNVSTLELGDSALYLCASTPQGMNTEAFFGQGTRLTVV.

With regard to this clone: This sample includes further DNA sequences coding for the same CDR3. The chain uses TRBV7-9 and TRBJ2-7, with 9 bases fitting TRBD1. CDR3 length: 15 residues. V dropped 3 bases and J dropped 5; count of bases not matched to a gene: 8. CDR1 SEHNR and CDR2 FQNEAQ come from the germline V gene (reference sequence). For the CDR3, the DNA is TGTGCCAGCAGCTTCAAGACAGGGGGAAACGACGAGCAGTACTTC. Residues: CASSFKTGGNDEQYF.

V is TRBV7-9 and J is TRBJ2-1; 11 bases match TRBD2. The CDR3 covers 16 residues. The ends lost 2 bases at V and 4 bases at J; junction bases unmatched: 4. CDR1 SEHNR and CDR2 FQNEAQ come from the germline V gene (reference sequence). Here the CDR3 DNA reads TGTGCCAGCAGCTTAAGGACTAGCGGGCCTTACAATGAGCAGTTCTTC. Its translation is CASSLRTSGPYNEQFF. Looking up the rest from reference TRBV7-9 and TRBJ2-1 gives the full variable domain: DTGVSQNPRHKITKRGQNVTFRCDPISEHNRLYWYRQTLGQGPEFLTYFQNEAQLEKSRLLSDRFSAERPKGSFSTLEIQRTEQGDSAMYLCASSLRTSGPYNEQFFGPGTRLTVL.

The chain links TRBV7-3 to TRBJ2-7; D is perhaps TRBD2 (6 bases). The V gene's germline CDR1 is SGHTA and CDR2 FQGTGA. V dropped 4 bases and J dropped 4 bases, with 17 bases sitting between them. The CDR3 sequence is 15 residues long. The CDR3 sequence is CASSSRGGKGYEQYF. CDR3 DNA sequence: TGTGCCAGCAGCTCCCGCGGCGGGAAAGGTTACGAGCAGTACTTC.

The rearrangement links TRBV30 to TRBJ2-7, with 15 bases aligning to TRBD2. Per germline, CDR1 GTSNPN and CDR2 SVGIG (reference sequence). V shed 3 bases, J shed 2 bases, and the junction held 8 bases outside the gene matches. The CDR3 sequence is 17 residues long. The CDR3: CAWSQPGLAGGPYEQYF. For the CDR3, the DNA is TGTGCCTGGAGCCAACCGGGACTAGCGGGAGGACCCTACGAGCAGTACTTC. Filled out from reference TRBV30 and TRBJ2-7, the complete variable domain reads SQTIHQWPATLVQPVGSPLSLECTVEGTSNPNLYWYRQAAGRGLQLLFYSVGIGQISSEVPQNLSASRPQDRQFILSSKKLLLSDSGFYLCAWSQPGLAGGPYEQYFGPGTRLTVT.

The V call is TRBV6-5, the J call TRBJ1-4, with D tentatively TRBD1 (5 bases). The V gene lost 5 bases and the J gene lost 8 bases, with 15 bases spanning the gap. The CDR3 length is 14 residues. Germline CDR1 and CDR2: MNHEY and SVGAGI. The CDR3 DNA follows: TGTGCCAGCAGTCCCCCCGGGGGTTGGGAAAAACTGTTTTTT. It is translated as CASSPPGGWEKLFF.